The following is a T cell receptor beta chain sequence with its context. V was shortened by 7 bases and J by 6 bases, with 15 bases between the two germline ends. The CDR3 is 14 residues long. From germline, CDR1 is MDHEN and CDR2 SYDVKM. The sample originates from a study of blood T cell repertoires in COVID-19. About the research overall: Spain, Italy and the United States supplied samples that represented acute and convalescent COVID-19. From T cells, B-cell-depleted T cells, or PBMCs came the material, which was cDNA or gDNA.

In the source study's methods: Amplification of reference gene primers was used by the study to estimate nucleated cell counts. Repertoires were generated with immunoSEQ multiplex PCR, while TCRdb's copy carries only in-frame clones and drops some. The V and J calls and clone size are taken from that table; D and trimming were inferred from the DNA. The sample records around 280,000 clones, about 87% being singletons. The sequencing sample was made of peripheral blood. V gene TRBV28 combines with J gene TRBJ1-4, with no clear D. The sequence came from a man between 70 and 80 years old with acute or convalescent COVID-19. The CDR3 here is CASTVGHFYEKLFF. The CDR3 nucleotides read TGTGCCAGCACGGTTGGGCACTTTTATGAAAAACTGTTTTTT.